The 10 T cell receptor beta chains below come from one sample, sequenced in a study of human T cells and chemical hapten exposure. One entry per CDR3 protein, called by TCRdb with MiXCR from the RACE reads. This sample has a few hundred thousand distinct CDR3 sequences; under 6.5% occur once, and the top ten carry 5% to 6%. Regarding time point: patch test 2, 6 weeks after DPC sensitization. Indicated treatment: therapeutic diphenylcyclopropenone sensitization with weekly scalp DPC. Material: whole blood, obtained in connection with sensitization to the hapten diphenylcyclopropenone (DPC). These receptors all come from a woman younger than 35 with alopecia areata. Some clones in this sample may be carry-over from other donors' samples.

This clonotype has just a few counts. This chain links TRBV3-1 with TRBJ1-2; the D gene is possibly TRBD1 (5 bases). The CDR3 is made up of 15 amino acids. The germline V gene encodes CDR1 LGHDT and CDR2 YNNKEL (reference sequence). V was shortened by 1 base and J by 5 bases, with 14 bases between the two germline ends. This CDR3 is CASSQVGGMEYGYTF. The CDR3 region has the DNA TGTGCCAGCAGCCAAGTGGGGGGGATGGAGTATGGCTACACCTTC.

This sequence joins TRBV5-6 and TRBJ1-1, with no clear D. The V end lost 4 bases, the J end lost 5 bases, and 15 bases lay between the germline ends. In germline, CDR1 is SGHDT, CDR2 YYEEEE. The CDR3 loop spans 14 amino acids. The CDR3 sequence is CASSRVSGSTEAFF. CDR3 bases: TGTGCCAGCAGCCGGGTCTCGGGGTCTACTGAAGCTTTCTTT.

This clonotype has a count of ten or more. The DNA is left out, because the CDR3 cannot be placed on it with certainty; the CDR3 is given as TCRdb lists it. The J gene is TRBJ2-3, the V gene TRBV6-6; the D call in the table, TRBD1, was not verified against the DNA. The CDR3 region is 17 residues in length, termini included. The V gene's germline CDR1 is MNHNY and CDR2 SVGAGI (reference sequence). The CDR3 sequence: CASSSSDRAGRTDTQYF.

On this clonotype itself: One base away lies a much larger clone, so this may be a sequencing read error. This chain links TRBV7-9 with TRBJ1-2; 11 nucleotides agree with TRBD1. The CDR3 is made up of 14 amino acids. CDR1 is SEHNR, CDR2 FQNEAQ, per germline (reference sequence). J was trimmed by 3 bases and V by 5 bases; bases with no gene match: 2. Written as DNA, the CDR3 is TGTGCCAGCAGCCAGGGACAGGGGGACTATGGCTACACCTTC. Its translation is CASSQGQGDYGYTF.

The chain has TRBV5-4 and TRBJ2-5; 10 bases map to TRBD2. The CDR3 length is 15 residues. Germline values: CDR1 SGHNT, CDR2 YYREEE (reference sequence). V was clipped by 1 base and J by 5 bases; unmatched bases: 5. The CDR3 DNA follows: TGTGCCAGCAGCTTGAGCGGGGGGGCAGGGGAGACCCAGTACTTC. Translated, it gives CASSLSGGAGETQYF.

This clonotype was counted at least ten times. The chain recombines TRBV18 with TRBJ1-1; perhaps TRBD1 as D (6 bases). Germline loops: CDR1 KGHSH, CDR2 LQKENI. V shed 8 bases and J shed 0 bases, with 25 bases lying between them. The CDR3 runs to 18 residues. The CDR3 reads CASRRSGGRPDMNTEAFF. The CDR3 bases are TGTGCCAGCCGTCGGTCGGGGGGGCGTCCCGACATGAACACTGAAGCTTTCTTT.

This clonotype was seen more than once but under ten times. This chain's CDR3 is CSVEDLWPGVSETQYF. CDR3 nucleotide sequence: TGCAGCGTTGAAGATCTCTGGCCGGGTGTGAGTGAGACCCAGTACTTC. The genes are TRBV29-1 and TRBJ2-5; unclear D gene. CDR1 SQVTM and CDR2 ANQGSEA come from the germline V gene. This CDR3 contains 16 residues. The V and J ends lost 0 bases and 5 bases respectively, with 19 bases between them.

This clonotype was recorded at least ten times. The gene calls are TRBV11-2 and TRBJ2-2; TRBD1 is a possible D gene (5 bases). V shed 3 bases and J shed 3 bases, with 11 bases lying between them. CDR1 is SGHAT, CDR2 FQNNGV, per germline. The CDR3 is 15 amino acids. CDR3 sequence (DNA): TGTGCCAGCAGCTTCCAGGGTTTTCACACCGGGGAGCTGTTTTTT. Translating it yields CASSFQGFHTGELFF.

V gene TRBV7-2 combines with J gene TRBJ2-1; no firm D call. Trimming removed 3 bases at V and 2 bases at J, with 11 bases between. Germline CDR1 is SGHTA and CDR2 is FQGNSA. This CDR3 has 15 amino acids. Here the CDR3 reads CASSFGPGAYNEQFF. The CDR3 coding sequence is TGTGCCAGCAGCTTTGGACCAGGCGCCTACAATGAGCAGTTCTTC.

Concerning this clonotype: A much larger clone differs by one base, so this may be a read error. The DNA of the CDR3 is TGCGCCAGCAGCTACGCACAGGGGGCTCAGCCCCTGCATTTT. Translation: CASSYAQGAQPLHF. The V call is TRBV5-1, the J call TRBJ1-5; 9 nucleotides line up with TRBD1. There are 14 residues in the CDR3. Germline V gene data show CDR1 as SGHRS and CDR2 as YFSETQ.